This is a list of T cell receptor beta chains from one sample in a study of shared clonotypes between healthy human individuals. TCRdb's copy holds only in-frame clones and misses some; the assay was immunoSEQ multiplex PCR. The sample has more than 2,000,000 clones; 93% are singletons. Sample: naive CD4+ T cells from PBMCs. The receptors stem from a man between 18 and 35 years old in good health. Some clones in this sample may be carry-over from other donors' samples. The CDR3 runs from the conserved cysteine through the conserved F or W.

CDR3: CASSYLRAGTVTQYF; V: TRBV6-5; J: TRBJ2-5
CDR3: CASKTKRDRRYQETQYF; V: TRBV2; J: TRBJ2-5
CDR3: CASSLESINEKLFF; V: TRBV5-1; J: TRBJ1-4
CDR3: CAGGILGVPDTQYF; V: TRBV7-8; J: TRBJ2-3
CDR3: CASWNLLSGYTF; V: TRBV6-6; J: TRBJ1-2
CDR3: CAWSALTGSGYTF; V: TRBV30; J: TRBJ1-2
CDR3: CASSLTPAGSTQYF; V: TRBV27; J: TRBJ2-3
CDR3: CASSLGQGADEQYF; V: TRBV5-1; J: TRBJ2-7
CDR3: CASSEARYRGTTEAFF; V: TRBV2; J: TRBJ1-1
CDR3: CASSRTSGRMNEQFF; V: TRBV4-1; J: TRBJ2-1